These 18 T cell receptor beta chains were sequenced from one sample in a study of patients and donors after allogeneic stem cell transplantation. From the RT-PCR reads, TCRdb called clonotypes with MiXCR, one entry per CDR3 protein. The data show approximately 200,000 distinct CDR3 sequences, roughly 40% seen once. Sequenced input: blood, either unsorted or a sorted T cell fraction (not recorded which). The receptors originated from a human donor who was either an allogeneic HSCT recipient or a stem cell or donor lymphocyte infusion donor (not recorded which). It is not recorded whose cells these are; they may come from a transplant donor.

This clonotype occurred a few times. The rearrangement joins TRBV4-3 to TRBJ1-5; D is perhaps TRBD1 (5 bases). The CDR3 is made up of 17 amino acids. Germline CDR1 is LGHNA and CDR2 is YSLEER. V gave up 0 bases and J gave up 4 bases, with 16 bases separating them. This CDR3 reads CASSQDNSGRGNQPQHF. In DNA form, the CDR3 reads TGCGCCAGCAGCCAAGATAATAGCGGAAGGGGTAATCAGCCCCAGCATTTT.

This clonotype turned up a few times. CDR3 protein: CASSKTKNTEAFF. CDR3 nucleotide sequence: TGTGCCAGCAGCAAAACAAAGAACACTGAAGCTTTCTTT. The J gene is TRBJ1-1, the V gene TRBV6-5; D is ambiguous. This CDR3 comprises 13 residues. The V and J ends lost 6 bases and 1 base respectively, with 9 bases between them. Germline lookup yields CDR1 MNHEY and CDR2 SVGAGI.

The chain links TRBV12-3 or TRBV12-4 to TRBJ2-7; D is uncertain. V lost 3 bases, J lost 3 bases, and 9 bases lay in between. This CDR3 has 13 amino acids. CDR3 in amino acids: CASSFGQFYEQYF. DNA for the CDR3: TGTGCCAGCAGTTTCGGGCAGTTCTACGAGCAGTACTTC.

The chain combines TRBV19 with TRBJ1-1; D possibly corresponds to TRBD1 (6 bases). Germline values: CDR1 LNHDA, CDR2 SQIVND (reference sequence). Trimming shortened V by 3 bases and J by 1 base, and 9 bases separated the two germline ends. The CDR3 runs 14 residues. The CDR3 loop reads CASSIQGRNTEAFF. The CDR3, as DNA: TGTGCCAGTAGTATCCAGGGGCGGAACACTGAAGCTTTCTTT.

CDR3 DNA: TGTGCCAGCAGTCTGACATCCCGGGATACGCAGTATTTT. Its protein product is CASSLTSRDTQYF. This chain connects TRBV27 to TRBJ2-3; D gene ambiguous. This CDR3 region has 13 residues. Trimming removed 5 bases at V and 6 bases at J, with 12 bases between. Germline loops: CDR1 MNHEY, CDR2 SMNVEV (reference sequence).

This clonotype has more than one count but fewer than ten. The chain has TRBV30 and TRBJ1-4, with TRBD1 as a possible D gene (6 bases). This CDR3 is built from 14 residues. V gave up 0 bases and J gave up 8 bases, with 13 bases separating them. Per germline, CDR1 GTSNPN and CDR2 SVGIG (reference sequence). The CDR3 DNA sequence: TGTGCCTGGAGTGTACTGGGGGGGCGAGAAAAACTGTTTTTT. It encodes CAWSVLGGREKLFF.

V usage is TRBV4-3 and J usage is TRBJ2-1; D not resolved. With 3 bases removed from V and 9 bases from J, the gap between germline ends came to 12 bases. Germline V gene lookup returns CDR1 LGHNA and CDR2 YSLEER. This CDR3 spans 13 amino acids. DNA of the CDR3: TGCGCCAGCAGCCAGTACCCTCAACGTGAGCAGTTCTTC. This sequence encodes CASSQYPQREQFF.

This clonotype was picked up a small number of times. The chain employs TRBV15 and TRBJ1-5; possible D gene TRBD1, 5 bases. Per germline, CDR1 LNHNV and CDR2 YYDKDF (reference sequence). V was trimmed by 0 bases and J by 7 bases, leaving 22 bases between them. This CDR3 has 18 residues. CDR3 sequence: CATSRDRVRNRRGQPQHF. CDR3 DNA: TGTGCCACCAGCAGAGATCGAGTCAGGAACCGAAGGGGACAGCCCCAGCATTTT.

This clonotype showed up just a few times. The rearrangement links TRBV5-6 to TRBJ1-1, with a weak D call TRBD1 (5 bases). The germline CDR1 and CDR2 sequences are SGHDT and YYEEEE. The CDR3 is 14 residues long. V lost 3 bases and J 1 base, leaving 10 bases between the germline ends. The CDR3 here is CASSWGTENTEAFF. The CDR3 region has the DNA TGTGCCAGCAGCTGGGGGACGGAGAACACTGAAGCTTTCTTT.

This clonotype has only a few counts. The rearrangement uses TRBV7-2 and TRBJ1-2; possibly TRBD1 for D (5 bases). The germline V gene encodes CDR1 SGHTA and CDR2 FQGNSA. The CDR3 sequence is 15 residues long. Trimming removed 5 bases at V and 0 bases at J, with 13 bases between. CDR3 coding DNA: TGTGCCAGCAGCCCGCCCCGGGACTCTAACTATGGCTACACCTTC. Encoded protein: CASSPPRDSNYGYTF.

This clonotype was picked up a small number of times. The gene calls are TRBV7-9 and TRBJ1-1, with D maybe TRBD1 (5 bases). Germline-derived CDR1 and CDR2 are SEHNR and FQNEAQ (reference sequence). The CDR3 runs 15 residues. V dropped 0 bases and J dropped 0 bases, with 8 bases sitting between them. CDR3 in DNA: TGTGCCAGCAGCTTAGCCCAGGGTTTGAACACTGAAGCTTTCTTT. Translation: CASSLAQGLNTEAFF.

The CDR3 is CAISERTTSEKLFF. As DNA, the CDR3 is TGTGCCATCAGTGAGCGTACTACGAGTGAAAAACTGTTTTTT. The genes are TRBV10-3 and TRBJ1-4, with D uncertain. This CDR3 comprises 14 residues. The V gene's germline CDR1 is ENHRY and CDR2 SYGVKD. With 2 bases removed from V and 7 bases from J, the gap between germline ends came to 11 bases.

The J gene is TRBJ2-1, the V gene TRBV12-3 or TRBV12-4; D may be TRBD1 (5 bases). This CDR3 has 12 residues. V lost 6 bases to trimming and J lost 8 bases, with 11 bases between them. CDR3 nucleotide sequence: TGTGCCAGCAGCGACGCAGGGTATGAGCAGTTCTTC. Translation: CASSDAGYEQFF.

The V call is TRBV7-9, the J call TRBJ1-4; weak D call: TRBD1 (5 bases). The V and J ends lost 3 bases and 5 bases respectively, with 13 bases between them. The germline V gene encodes CDR1 SEHNR and CDR2 FQNEAQ (reference sequence). The CDR3 length is 15 residues. The CDR3 sequence: CASSLVEGHNEKLFF. The CDR3 DNA reads TGTGCCAGCAGCTTGGTGGAGGGGCACAATGAAAAACTGTTTTTT.

The table lists this clonotype with a few counts. The rearrangement uses TRBV5-1 and TRBJ1-1, with D possibly matching TRBD1 (6 bases). The germline V gene has CDR1 SGHRS and CDR2 YFSETQ. Trimming left V 5 bases short and J 1 base short, with 15 bases between. This CDR3 is built from 15 residues. CDR3: CASRQTGMGNTEAFF. The CDR3 coding sequence is TGCGCCAGCAGACAAACAGGGATGGGGAACACTGAAGCTTTCTTT.

The chain carries TRBV24-1 and TRBJ1-6; 7 bases are shared with TRBD1. This CDR3 comprises 13 residues. Trimming took 9 bases from V and 6 from J; bases not matched to a gene: 4. The V gene's germline CDR1 is KGHDR and CDR2 SFDVKD. DNA of the CDR3: TGTGCCACCTCCCGGGACAGTAATTCACCCCTCCACTTT. This gives the protein CATSRDSNSPLHF.

V is TRBV7-2 and J is TRBJ1-2, with 9 bases identical to TRBD1. The CDR3 is 15 amino acids. Germline-derived CDR1 and CDR2 are SGHTA and FQGNSA. The V gene end was trimmed by 2 bases and the J gene end by 6 bases; junction bases not matched to a gene: 7. The CDR3 spells CASSLTTGGSNGYTF. The CDR3 DNA sequence: TGTGCCAGCAGCTTAACCACAGGGGGCAGTAATGGCTACACCTTC.

The chain couples TRBV6-5 to TRBJ1-5, with D possibly matching TRBD1 (5 bases). Germline CDR1 is MNHEY and CDR2 is SVGAGI. CDR3 size: 14 residues. Trimming shortened V by 10 bases and J by 2 bases, and 15 bases separated the two germline ends. CDR3 coding DNA: TGTGCCACCTCGGGGGATCGGGGCAATCAGCCCCAGCATTTT. Translation gives CATSGDRGNQPQHF.